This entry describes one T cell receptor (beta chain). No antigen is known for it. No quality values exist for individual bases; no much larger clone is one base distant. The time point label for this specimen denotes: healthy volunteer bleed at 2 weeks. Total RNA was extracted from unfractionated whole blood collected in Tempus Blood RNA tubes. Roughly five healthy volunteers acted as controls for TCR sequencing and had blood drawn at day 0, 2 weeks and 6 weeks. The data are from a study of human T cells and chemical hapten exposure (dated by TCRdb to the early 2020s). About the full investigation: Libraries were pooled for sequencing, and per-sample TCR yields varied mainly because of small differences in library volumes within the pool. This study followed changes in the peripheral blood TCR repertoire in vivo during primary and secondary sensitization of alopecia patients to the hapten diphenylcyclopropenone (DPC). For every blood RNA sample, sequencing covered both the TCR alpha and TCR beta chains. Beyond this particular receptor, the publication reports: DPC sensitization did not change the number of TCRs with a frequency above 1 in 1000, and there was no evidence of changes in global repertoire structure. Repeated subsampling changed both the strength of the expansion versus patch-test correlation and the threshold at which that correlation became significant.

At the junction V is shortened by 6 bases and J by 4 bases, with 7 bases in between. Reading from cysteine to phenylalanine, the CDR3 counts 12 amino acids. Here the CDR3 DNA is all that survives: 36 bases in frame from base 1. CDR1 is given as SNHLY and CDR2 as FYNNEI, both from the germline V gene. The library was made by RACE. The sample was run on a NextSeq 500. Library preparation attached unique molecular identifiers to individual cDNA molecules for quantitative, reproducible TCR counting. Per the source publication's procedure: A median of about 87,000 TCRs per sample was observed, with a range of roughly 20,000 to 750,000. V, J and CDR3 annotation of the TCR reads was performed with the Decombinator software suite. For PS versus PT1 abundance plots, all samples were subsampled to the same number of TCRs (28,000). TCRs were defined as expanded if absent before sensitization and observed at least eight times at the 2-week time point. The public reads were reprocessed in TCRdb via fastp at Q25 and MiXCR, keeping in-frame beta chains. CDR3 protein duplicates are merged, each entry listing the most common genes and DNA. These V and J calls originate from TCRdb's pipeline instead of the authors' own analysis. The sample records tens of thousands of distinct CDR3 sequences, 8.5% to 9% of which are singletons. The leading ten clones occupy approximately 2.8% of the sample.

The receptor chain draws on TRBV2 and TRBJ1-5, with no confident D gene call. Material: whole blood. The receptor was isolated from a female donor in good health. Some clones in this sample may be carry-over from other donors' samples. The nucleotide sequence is TGTGCCAGCAGACAGTTTAATCAGCCCCAGCATTTT. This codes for CASRQFNQPQHF.